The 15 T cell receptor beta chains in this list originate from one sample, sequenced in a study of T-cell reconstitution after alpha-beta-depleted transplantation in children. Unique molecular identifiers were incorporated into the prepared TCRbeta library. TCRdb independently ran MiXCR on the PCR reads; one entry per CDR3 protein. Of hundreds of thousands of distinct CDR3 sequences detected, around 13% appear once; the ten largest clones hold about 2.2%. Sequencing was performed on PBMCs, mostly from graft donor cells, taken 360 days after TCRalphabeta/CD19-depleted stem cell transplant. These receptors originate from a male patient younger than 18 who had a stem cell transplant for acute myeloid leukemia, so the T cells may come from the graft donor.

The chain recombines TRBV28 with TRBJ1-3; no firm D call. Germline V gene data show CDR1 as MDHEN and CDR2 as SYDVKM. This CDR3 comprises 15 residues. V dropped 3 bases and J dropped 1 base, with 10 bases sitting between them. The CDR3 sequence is CASSFFRQSGNTIYF. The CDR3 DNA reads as TGTGCCAGCAGTTTTTTTCGGCAGTCTGGAAACACCATATATTTT.

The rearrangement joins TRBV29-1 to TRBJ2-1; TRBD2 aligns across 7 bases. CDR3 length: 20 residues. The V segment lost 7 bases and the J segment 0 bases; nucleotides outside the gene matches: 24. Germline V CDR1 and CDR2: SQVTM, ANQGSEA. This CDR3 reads CSGANLGWASGTSSYNEQFF. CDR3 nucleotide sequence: TGCAGCGGGGCCAACCTGGGATGGGCTAGCGGAACCAGCTCCTACAATGAGCAGTTCTTC.

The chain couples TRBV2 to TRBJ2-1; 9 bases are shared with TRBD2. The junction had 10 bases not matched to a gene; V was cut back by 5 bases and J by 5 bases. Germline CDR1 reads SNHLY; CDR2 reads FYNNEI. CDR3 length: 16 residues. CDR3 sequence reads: CASSSIRLAANNEQFF. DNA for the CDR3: TGTGCCAGCAGTTCGATAAGACTAGCGGCTAACAATGAGCAGTTCTTC.

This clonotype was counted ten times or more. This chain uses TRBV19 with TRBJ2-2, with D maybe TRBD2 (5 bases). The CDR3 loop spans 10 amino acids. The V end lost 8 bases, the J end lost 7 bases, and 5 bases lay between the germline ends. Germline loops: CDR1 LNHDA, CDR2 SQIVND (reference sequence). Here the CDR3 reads CASGSGELFF. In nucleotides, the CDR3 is TGTGCCAGTGGGAGCGGGGAGCTGTTTTTT.

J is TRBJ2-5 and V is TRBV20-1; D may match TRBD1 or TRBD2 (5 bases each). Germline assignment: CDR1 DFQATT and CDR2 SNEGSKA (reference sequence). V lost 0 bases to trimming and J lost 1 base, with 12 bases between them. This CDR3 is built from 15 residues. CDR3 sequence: CSARDPGHGQETQYF. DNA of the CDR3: TGCAGTGCTAGAGATCCGGGGCACGGCCAAGAGACCCAGTACTTC.

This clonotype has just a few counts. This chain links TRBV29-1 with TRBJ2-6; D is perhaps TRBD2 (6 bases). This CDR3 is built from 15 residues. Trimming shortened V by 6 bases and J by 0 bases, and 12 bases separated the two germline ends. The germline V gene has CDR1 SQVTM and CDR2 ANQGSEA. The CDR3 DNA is TGCAGCGTCTCGGGGGTTTACTCTGGGGCCAACGTCCTGACTTTC. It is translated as CSVSGVYSGANVLTF. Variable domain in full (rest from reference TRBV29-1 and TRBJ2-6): SAVISQKPSRDICQRGTSLTIQCQVDSQVTMMFWYRQQPGQSLTLIATANQGSEATYESGFVIDKFPISRPNLTFSTLTVSNMSPEDSSIYLCSVSGVYSGANVLTFGAGSRLTVL.

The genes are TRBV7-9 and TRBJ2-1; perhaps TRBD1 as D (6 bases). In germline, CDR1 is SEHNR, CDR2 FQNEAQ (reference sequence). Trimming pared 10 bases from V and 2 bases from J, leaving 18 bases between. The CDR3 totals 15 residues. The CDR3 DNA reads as TGTGCCACTATCGAAAGGGACACCGCCTACAATGAGCAGTTCTTC. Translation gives CATIERDTAYNEQFF.

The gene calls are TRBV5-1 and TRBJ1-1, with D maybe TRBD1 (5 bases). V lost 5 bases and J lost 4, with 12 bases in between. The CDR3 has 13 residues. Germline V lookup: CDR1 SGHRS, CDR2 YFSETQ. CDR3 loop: CASSLQAATEAFF. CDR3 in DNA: TGCGCCAGCAGTCTACAGGCCGCCACTGAAGCTTTCTTT.

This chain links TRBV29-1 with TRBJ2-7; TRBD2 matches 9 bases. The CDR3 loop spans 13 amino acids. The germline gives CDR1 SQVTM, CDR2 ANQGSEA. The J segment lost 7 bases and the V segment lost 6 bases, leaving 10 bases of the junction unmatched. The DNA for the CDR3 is TGCAGCGTCACCCTTAGCGGGGGTTGGGAGCAGTACTTC. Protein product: CSVTLSGGWEQYF.

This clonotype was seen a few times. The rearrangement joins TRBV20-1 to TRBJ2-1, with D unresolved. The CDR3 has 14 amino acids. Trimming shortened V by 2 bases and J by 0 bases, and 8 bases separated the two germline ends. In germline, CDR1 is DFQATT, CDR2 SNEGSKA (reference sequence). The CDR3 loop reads CSARKISSYNEQFF. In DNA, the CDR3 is TGCAGTGCTAGAAAGATAAGCTCCTACAATGAGCAGTTCTTC.

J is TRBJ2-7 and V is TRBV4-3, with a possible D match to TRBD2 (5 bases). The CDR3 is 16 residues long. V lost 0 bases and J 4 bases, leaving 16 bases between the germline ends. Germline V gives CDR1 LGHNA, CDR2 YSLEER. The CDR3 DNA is TGCGCCAGCAGCCAAGATAGTTTAGCGCTTCCTTACGAGCAGTACTTC. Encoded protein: CASSQDSLALPYEQYF.

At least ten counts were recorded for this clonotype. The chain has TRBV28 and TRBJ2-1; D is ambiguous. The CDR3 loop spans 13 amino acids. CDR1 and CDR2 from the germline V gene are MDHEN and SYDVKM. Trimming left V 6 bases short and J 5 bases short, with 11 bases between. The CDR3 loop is CASSPTGNNEQFF. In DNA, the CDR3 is TGTGCCAGCAGCCCGACTGGAAACAATGAGCAGTTCTTC. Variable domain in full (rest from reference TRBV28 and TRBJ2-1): DVKVTQSSRYLVKRTGEKVFLECVQDMDHENMFWYRQDPGLGLRLIYFSYDVKMKEKGDIPEGYSVSREKKERFSLILESASTNQTSMYLCASSPTGNNEQFFGPGTRLTVL.

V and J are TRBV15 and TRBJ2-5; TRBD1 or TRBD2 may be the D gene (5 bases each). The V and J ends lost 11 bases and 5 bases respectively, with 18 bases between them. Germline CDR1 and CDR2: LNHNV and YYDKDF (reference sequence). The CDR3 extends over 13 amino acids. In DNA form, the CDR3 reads TGTGCCTCCCAGGGCGGAGGCCGGGAGACCCAGTACTTC. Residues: CASQGGGRETQYF.

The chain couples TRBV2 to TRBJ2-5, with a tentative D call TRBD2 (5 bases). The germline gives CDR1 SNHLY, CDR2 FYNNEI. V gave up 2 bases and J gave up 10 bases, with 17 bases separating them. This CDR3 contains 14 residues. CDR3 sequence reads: CASSERRDRLDQYF. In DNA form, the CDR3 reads TGTGCCAGCAGTGAACGTCGGGATAGGTTAGACCAGTACTTC. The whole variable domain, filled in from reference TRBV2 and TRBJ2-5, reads EPEVTQTPSHQVTQMGQEVILRCVPISNHLYFYWYRQILGQKVEFLVSFYNNEISEKSEIFDDQFSVERPDGSNFTLKIRSTKLEDSAMYFCASSERRDRLDQYFGPGTRLLVL.

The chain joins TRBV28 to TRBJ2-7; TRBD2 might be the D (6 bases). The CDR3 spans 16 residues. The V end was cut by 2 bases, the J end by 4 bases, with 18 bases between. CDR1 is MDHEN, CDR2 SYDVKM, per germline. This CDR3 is CASSLISAGRTYEQYF. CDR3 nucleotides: TGTGCCAGCAGTTTAATCTCGGCGGGGAGAACGTACGAGCAGTACTTC. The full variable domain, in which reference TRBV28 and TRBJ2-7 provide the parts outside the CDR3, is DVKVTQSSRYLVKRTGEKVFLECVQDMDHENMFWYRQDPGLGLRLIYFSYDVKMKEKGDIPEGYSVSREKKERFSLILESASTNQTSMYLCASSLISAGRTYEQYFGPGTRLTVT.